The 32 T cell receptor beta chains below were found in one sample sequenced in a study of cytomegalovirus exposure and HLA in healthy donors. PCR primers comprised 60 Vbeta and 13 Jbeta primers. The repertoire was sequenced with immunoSEQ multiplex PCR; TCRdb's copy has only in-frame clones and lacks some. The sample yields around 130,000 clones, 70% to 85% seen once. Sequencing was done on a sample of PBMCs. The origin of the receptors is a man between 18 and 35 years old in good health and CMV-seropositive.

The chain carries TRBV18 and TRBJ1-1, with D unresolved. V lost 4 bases to trimming and J lost 6 bases, with 12 bases between them. Germline values: CDR1 KGHSH, CDR2 LQKENI. This CDR3 has 13 residues. The CDR3 nucleotides are TGTGCCAGCTCACGGCGAGCGATAGCTGAAGCTTTCTTT. Translated: CASSRRAIAEAFF.

The chain has TRBV11-2 and TRBJ2-1; TRBD1 aligns across 7 bases. V lost 5 bases to trimming and J lost 8 bases; unmatched junction nucleotides: 15. Germline values: CDR1 SGHAT, CDR2 FQNNGV. CDR3 length: 16 amino acids. CDR3 DNA: TGTGCCAGCAGCCCCCGAAGCCAGGGGGTTCGCGATGAGCAGTTCTTC. Residues: CASSPRSQGVRDEQFF.

With respect to this clone: One junction end disagrees with the germline gene, perhaps due to a read error. The chain employs TRBV19 and TRBJ2-7, with 7 bases that match TRBD1. The germline V gene encodes CDR1 LNHDA and CDR2 SQIVND (reference sequence). There are 14 residues in the CDR3. The CDR3 protein is CASSIVGTAYEQYF. CDR3 sequence (DNA): TGTGCCAGCAGTATAGTCGGGACAGCCTACGAGCAGTACTTC. Based on the CDR3 plus reference TRBV19 and TRBJ2-7, the full variable domain is DGGITQSPKYLFRKEGQNVTLSCEQNLNHDAMYWYRQDPGQGLRLIYYSQIVNDFQKGDIAEGYSVSREKKESFPLTVTSAQKNPTAFYLCASSIVGTAYEQYFGPGTRLTVT.

For this clone: Other DNA sequences within the sample encode an identical CDR3. The chain recombines TRBV6-1 with TRBJ2-2; D may be TRBD1 (5 bases). CDR3 length: 15 residues. V dropped 5 bases and J dropped 5 bases, with 15 bases sitting between them. Germline V lookup: CDR1 MNHNS, CDR2 SASEGT. CDR3 sequence: CASSPLGHWTGELFF. In DNA, the CDR3 is TGTGCCAGCAGTCCCCTGGGGCACTGGACCGGGGAGCTGTTTTTT.

The rearrangement links TRBV10-2 to TRBJ2-2, with D hard to call. This CDR3 spans 11 amino acids. The germline gives CDR1 WSHSY, CDR2 SAAADI. V was clipped by 6 bases and J by 6 bases, with 5 bases between them. CDR3 nucleotides: TGCGCCAGCAGAACGGCCGGGGAGCTGTTTTTT. As protein: CASRTAGELFF.

The chain joins TRBV28 to TRBJ2-7; a possible D gene is TRBD1 (6 bases). This CDR3 is 14 amino acids long. Germline V gives CDR1 MDHEN, CDR2 SYDVKM. Trimming left V 6 bases short and J 2 bases short, with 14 bases between. In DNA form, the CDR3 reads TGTGCCAGCAGAAATCAGGGGATCCCCTACGAGCAGTACTTC. It yields the protein CASRNQGIPYEQYF.

The V call is TRBV7-8, the J call TRBJ1-2, with 7 bases that match TRBD1. The CDR3 covers 17 residues. Germline lookup yields CDR1 SGHVS and CDR2 FQNEAQ. Trimming removed 1 base from V and 5 bases from J; junction bases left unmatched: 13. The CDR3 region has the DNA TGTGCCAGCAGCTTAGAGTCAGTTGTAGGGACAGCATATGGCTACACCTTC. The encoded protein is CASSLESVVGTAYGYTF.

Note on this clone: Mismatch with germline at one junction end may stem from a read error. This chain connects TRBV9 to TRBJ2-4; D not resolved. CDR3 size: 14 residues. Germline assignment: CDR1 SGDLS and CDR2 YYNGEE. The CDR3 spells CASSVEADKNSQYF. The CDR3, as DNA: TGTGCCAGCAGCGTAGAGGCAGACAAAAACAGTCAGTACTTC.

The genes are TRBV7-9 and TRBJ1-4; D possibly corresponds to TRBD1 (5 bases). Trimming pared 6 bases from V and 7 bases from J, leaving 15 bases between. The CDR3 is made up of 14 amino acids. CDR1 is SEHNR, CDR2 FQNEAQ, per germline (reference sequence). The CDR3 DNA is TGTGCCAGCAGTTTGGGGGGACTAAGTGAAAAACTGTTTTTT. Translating gives CASSLGGLSEKLFF.

V gene TRBV5-5 combines with J gene TRBJ1-2; weak D call: TRBD1 (5 bases). Germline loops: CDR1 SGHKS, CDR2 YYEKEE (reference sequence). V dropped 1 base and J dropped 0 bases, with 10 bases sitting between them. The CDR3 totals 15 residues. Here the CDR3 reads CASSLSAGANYGYTF. CDR3 DNA: TGTGCCAGCAGCTTGTCAGCGGGGGCTAACTATGGCTACACCTTC.

CDR3 coding DNA: TGCGCCAGCAGCAACGGACAGCCCTATAATTCACCCCTCCACTTT. This gives the protein CASSNGQPYNSPLHF. The chain is built from TRBV5-1 and TRBJ1-6; a possible D gene is TRBD1 (6 bases). Germline V gives CDR1 SGHRS, CDR2 YFSETQ. V lost 4 bases, J lost 2 bases, and 10 bases lay in between. The CDR3 runs to 15 residues.

J is TRBJ2-1 and V is TRBV10-3; 12 bases align to TRBD1. CDR1 and CDR2 from the germline V gene are ENHRY and SYGVKD. The CDR3 runs 15 residues. V shed 6 bases, J shed 5 bases, and the junction held 5 bases outside the gene matches. CDR3 loop: CAISGGQGAHNEQFF. CDR3 in DNA: TGTGCCATCAGCGGGGGACAGGGGGCTCACAATGAGCAGTTCTTC.

In DNA form, the CDR3 reads TGTGCCAGCAGCTCCCGAGTGAACTACTCGGGAGAGCAGTACTTC. It yields the protein CASSSRVNYSGEQYF. The chain is built from TRBV11-2 and TRBJ2-7; tentatively, D is TRBD2 (5 bases). This CDR3 is 15 amino acids long. V was trimmed by 4 bases and J by 7 bases, leaving 20 bases between them. CDR1 and CDR2 (germline): SGHAT, FQNNGV.

This clone appeared a few times. The chain joins TRBV6-5 to TRBJ2-7, with 14 bases lining up with TRBD2. The length of the CDR3 is 14 residues. Germline-derived CDR1 and CDR2 are MNHEY and SVGAGI. Trimming took 5 bases from V and 6 from J; bases not matched to a gene: 3. The CDR3 DNA follows: TGTGCCAGCAGTCCGGGACTAGCGGGAGCCGAGCAGTACTTC. This encodes CASSPGLAGAEQYF.

The chain joins TRBV6-5 to TRBJ1-1, with 10 bases lining up with TRBD1. The CDR3 covers 15 residues. The germline V gene has CDR1 MNHEY and CDR2 SVGAGI. The J segment lost 5 bases and the V segment lost 0 bases, leaving 3 bases of the junction unmatched. CDR3 nucleotide sequence: TGTGCCAGCAGTTACTCCGACAGGGGGCTGACTGAAGCTTTCTTT. This encodes CASSYSDRGLTEAFF.

The chain uses TRBV10-2 and TRBJ2-5, with D perhaps TRBD2 (6 bases). This CDR3 contains 16 residues. Germline lookup yields CDR1 WSHSY and CDR2 SAAADI. V gave up 0 bases and J gave up 5 bases, with 16 bases separating them. CDR3 protein: CASSESVGSEVETQYF. The DNA for the CDR3 is TGCGCCAGCAGTGAGTCGGTCGGGAGTGAGGTGGAGACCCAGTACTTC.

The V gene is TRBV10-3, the J gene TRBJ2-1; D perhaps matches TRBD2 (6 bases). The CDR3 runs to 14 residues. Germline CDR1 and CDR2: ENHRY and SYGVKD. The V end was cut by 10 bases, the J end by 1 base, with 14 bases between. This chain's CDR3 is CATGPSDSYNEQFF. DNA of the CDR3: TGTGCCACAGGGCCTAGCGATTCCTACAATGAGCAGTTCTTC.

In its sample, this clone was seen once. The V gene is TRBV30, the J gene TRBJ2-4, with a possible D match to TRBD2 (5 bases). V shed 3 bases and J shed 9 bases, with 9 bases lying between them. Germline V gives CDR1 GTSNPN, CDR2 SVGIG (reference sequence). The CDR3 runs to 11 residues. The CDR3 reads CAWRAGGIQYF. As DNA, the CDR3 is TGTGCCTGGAGGGCTGGAGGCATTCAGTACTTC. The whole variable domain, remainder taken from reference TRBV30 and TRBJ2-4, is SQTIHQWPATLVQPVGSPLSLECTVEGTSNPNLYWYRQAAGRGLQLLFYSVGIGQISSEVPQNLSASRPQDRQFILSSKKLLLSDSGFYLCAWRAGGIQYFGAGTRLSVL.

The gene calls are TRBV30 and TRBJ2-5, with D tentatively TRBD1 (6 bases). The J call may not be correct, given that the DNA end is closer to TRBJ2-7. The germline V gene has CDR1 GTSNPN and CDR2 SVGIG (reference sequence). The CDR3 is 12 residues long. The chain's CDR3 is CAWSQGRYEQYF. DNA for the CDR3: TGTGCCTGGAGTCAGGGGAGATACGAGCAGTACTTC.

The chain recombines TRBV28 with TRBJ1-1, with a possible D match to TRBD1 (5 bases). Trimming removed 3 bases from V and 4 bases from J, with 9 bases in between. Germline values: CDR1 MDHEN, CDR2 SYDVKM. The CDR3 contains 13 residues. CDR3 bases: TGTGCCAGCAGTTTCCTCGGGGGCACTGAAGCTTTCTTT. Amino acid sequence: CASSFLGGTEAFF. The entire variable domain, with the rest obtained from reference TRBV28 and TRBJ1-1, is as follows: DVKVTQSSRYLVKRTGEKVFLECVQDMDHENMFWYRQDPGLGLRLIYFSYDVKMKEKGDIPEGYSVSREKKERFSLILESASTNQTSMYLCASSFLGGTEAFFGQGTRLTVV.

The rearrangement uses TRBV6-1 and TRBJ1-1; 7 bases match TRBD1. The V gene end was trimmed by 6 bases and the J gene end by 7 bases; junction bases not matched to a gene: 8. The CDR3 loop spans 13 amino acids. Germline V lookup: CDR1 MNHNS, CDR2 SASEGT. Here the CDR3 DNA reads TGTGCCAGCAGCATCCGACAGGGTAGTGAAGCTTTCTTT. Its translation: CASSIRQGSEAFF.

This clone appeared a single time. The chain carries TRBV5-1 and TRBJ1-4, with 7 bases matching TRBD1. The J segment lost 1 base and the V segment lost 4 bases, leaving 4 bases of the junction unmatched. The CDR3 loop spans 15 amino acids. In germline, CDR1 is SGHRS, CDR2 YFSETQ. Here the CDR3 DNA reads TGCGCCAGCAGCATAGGGGACAGAACTAATGAAAAACTGTTTTTT. Translating it yields CASSIGDRTNEKLFF.

This chain joins TRBV13 and TRBJ1-1, with TRBD1 identical over 10 bases. This CDR3 has 13 amino acids. Germline-derived CDR1 and CDR2 are PRHDT and FYEKMQ (reference sequence). The ends lost 2 bases at V and 12 bases at J; junction bases unmatched: 6. The CDR3 DNA reads TGTGCCAGCAGCTTAAGGGGACAGGGGTGGACTTTCTTT. The encoded protein is CASSLRGQGWTFF.

This chain links TRBV6-1 with TRBJ1-1; 7 bases line up with TRBD1. J lost 0 bases, V lost 3 bases, and 4 bases had no gene match. The V gene's germline CDR1 is MNHNS and CDR2 SASEGT. This CDR3 is 15 amino acids long. The CDR3 bases are TGTGCCAGCAGTGACGGACAGGTGATGAACACTGAAGCTTTCTTT. Encoded protein: CASSDGQVMNTEAFF.

Turning to this clone: Compared with germline, one end of the junction differs, possibly owing to a read error. This chain links TRBV7-9 with TRBJ2-6, with D possibly TRBD1 on 7 matching bases. CDR3 size: 16 residues. The germline CDR1 and CDR2 sequences are SEHNR and FQNEAQ (reference sequence). The CDR3, as DNA: TGTGCCACCCAAACAGGGGAGCTCTCGGGGGCCAACGGCCTGACTTTC. Translating gives CATQTGELSGANGLTF.

This chain uses TRBV7-9 with TRBJ2-7; the D gene is possibly TRBD2 (6 bases). The ends were cut back, 6 bases at V and 9 bases at J, with 18 bases in the middle. CDR1 is SEHNR and CDR2 is FQNEAQ in the germline V gene (reference sequence). The CDR3 contains 13 residues. This CDR3 reads CASSSGLQIRQYF. The CDR3 nucleotides are TGTGCCAGCAGTTCGGGACTTCAAATCCGGCAGTACTTC.

V and J are TRBV27 and TRBJ1-6; tentatively, D is TRBD1 (5 bases). Germline values: CDR1 MNHEY, CDR2 SMNVEV (reference sequence). The CDR3 extends over 15 amino acids. Trimming took 6 bases from V and 7 from J, leaving 16 bases between them. In DNA, the CDR3 is TGTGCCAGCAGCCATGGGGGGACGGGGAATTCACCCCTCCACTTT. Translated, it gives CASSHGGTGNSPLHF.

The V call is TRBV5-1, the J call TRBJ1-1; D uncertain. This CDR3 contains 13 residues. Germline values: CDR1 SGHRS, CDR2 YFSETQ. V dropped 6 bases and J dropped 9 bases, with 18 bases sitting between them. The CDR3: CASTFWQGSQAFF. CDR3 DNA: TGCGCCAGCACCTTCTGGCAAGGGAGTCAAGCTTTCTTT.

The gene calls are TRBV6-6 and TRBJ2-7, with D uncertain. Trimming shortened V by 0 bases and J by 0 bases, and 9 bases separated the two germline ends. There are 15 residues in the CDR3. From germline, CDR1 is MNHNY and CDR2 SVGAGI (reference sequence). The CDR3 DNA follows: TGTGCCAGCAGTTACTCGATCCACGGCTCCTACGAGCAGTACTTC. Amino acid sequence: CASSYSIHGSYEQYF.

The chain has TRBV28 and TRBJ1-5, with a weak D call TRBD1 (6 bases). The CDR3 has 16 amino acids. CDR1 and CDR2 (germline): MDHEN, SYDVKM. With 3 bases removed from V and 1 base from J, the gap between germline ends came to 13 bases. As DNA, the CDR3 is TGTGCCAGCAGTTTCTGGGGGCGAGGCAGCAATCAGCCCCAGCATTTT. This encodes CASSFWGRGSNQPQHF. Combining the CDR3 with reference TRBV28 and TRBJ1-5 gives the whole variable domain DVKVTQSSRYLVKRTGEKVFLECVQDMDHENMFWYRQDPGLGLRLIYFSYDVKMKEKGDIPEGYSVSREKKERFSLILESASTNQTSMYLCASSFWGRGSNQPQHFGDGTRLSIL.

The rearrangement joins TRBV25-1 to TRBJ1-3; D is unresolved. Germline V gene sequence: CDR1 MGHDK, CDR2 SYGVNS. This CDR3 is built from 11 residues. V was trimmed by 8 bases and J by 8 bases, leaving 10 bases between them. The CDR3 is CASYSGHTIYF. The CDR3 DNA sequence: TGTGCCAGCTACAGTGGGCACACCATATATTTT.

This clone has only one observation. The chain uses TRBV14 and TRBJ1-4; D is unresolved. The CDR3 covers 12 residues. Germline V gives CDR1 SGHDN, CDR2 FVKESK. V was clipped by 4 bases and J by 8 bases, with 8 bases between them. In DNA form, the CDR3 reads TGTGCCAGCAGCCTAACCAGGGAAAAACTGTTTTTT. Residues: CASSLTREKLFF.